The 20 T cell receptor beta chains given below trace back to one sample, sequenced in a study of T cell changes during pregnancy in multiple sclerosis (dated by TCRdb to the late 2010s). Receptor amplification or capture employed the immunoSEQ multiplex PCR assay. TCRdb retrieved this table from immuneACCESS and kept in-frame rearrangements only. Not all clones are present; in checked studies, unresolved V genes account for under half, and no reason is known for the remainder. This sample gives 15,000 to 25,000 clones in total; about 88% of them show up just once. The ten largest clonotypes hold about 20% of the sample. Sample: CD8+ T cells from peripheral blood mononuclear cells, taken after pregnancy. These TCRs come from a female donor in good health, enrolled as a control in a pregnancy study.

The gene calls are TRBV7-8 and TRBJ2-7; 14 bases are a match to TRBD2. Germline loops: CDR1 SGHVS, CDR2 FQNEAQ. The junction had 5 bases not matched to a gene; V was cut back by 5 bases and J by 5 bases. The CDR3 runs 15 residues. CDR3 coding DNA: TGTGCCAGCAGCCAGGGACTAGCGGGAGACGACGAGCAGTACTTC. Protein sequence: CASSQGLAGDDEQYF.

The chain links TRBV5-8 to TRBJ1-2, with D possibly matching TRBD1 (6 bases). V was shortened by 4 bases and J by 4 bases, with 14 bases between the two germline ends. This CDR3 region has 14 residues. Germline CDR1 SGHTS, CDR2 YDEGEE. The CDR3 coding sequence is TGTGCCAGCAGCCGCCGGACAGAAATCTATGGCTACACCTTC. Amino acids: CASSRRTEIYGYTF.

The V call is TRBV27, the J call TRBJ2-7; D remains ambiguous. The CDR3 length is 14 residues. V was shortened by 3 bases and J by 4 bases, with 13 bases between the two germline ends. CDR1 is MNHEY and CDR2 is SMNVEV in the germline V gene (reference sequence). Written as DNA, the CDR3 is TGTGCCAGCAGTTTCTCCCCGGGTGGGTACGAGCAGTACTTC. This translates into CASSFSPGGYEQYF.

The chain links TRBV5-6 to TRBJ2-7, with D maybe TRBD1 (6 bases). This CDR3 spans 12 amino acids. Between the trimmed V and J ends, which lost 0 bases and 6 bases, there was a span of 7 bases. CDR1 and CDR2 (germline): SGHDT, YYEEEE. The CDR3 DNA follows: TGTGCCAGCAGCTTGGGAGGGGGCGAGCAGTACTTC. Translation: CASSLGGGEQYF.

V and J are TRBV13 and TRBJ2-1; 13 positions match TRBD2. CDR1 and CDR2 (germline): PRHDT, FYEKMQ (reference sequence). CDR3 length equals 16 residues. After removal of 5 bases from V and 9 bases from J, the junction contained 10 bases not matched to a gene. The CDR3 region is CASSPTGTSGIPEQFF. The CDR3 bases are TGTGCCAGCAGCCCGACCGGGACTAGCGGGATTCCTGAGCAGTTCTTC.

The CDR3 region is CASSHSYEQYF. CDR3 in DNA: TGTGCCAGCAGCCACTCCTACGAGCAGTACTTC. This chain uses TRBV5-6 with TRBJ2-5; D gene uncertain. The J call is doubtful: the DNA matches TRBJ2-7 better. This CDR3 has 11 amino acids. Germline values: CDR1 SGHDT, CDR2 YYEEEE.

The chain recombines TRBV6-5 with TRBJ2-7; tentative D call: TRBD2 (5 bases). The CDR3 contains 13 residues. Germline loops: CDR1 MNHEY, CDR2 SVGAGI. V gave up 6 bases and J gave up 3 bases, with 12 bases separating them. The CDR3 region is CASSFDGVYEQYF. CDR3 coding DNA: TGTGCCAGCAGCTTCGACGGGGTCTACGAGCAGTACTTC.

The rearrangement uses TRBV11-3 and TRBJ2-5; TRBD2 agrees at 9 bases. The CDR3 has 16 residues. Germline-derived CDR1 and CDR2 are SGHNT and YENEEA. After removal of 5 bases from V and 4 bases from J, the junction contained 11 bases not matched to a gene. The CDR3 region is CASSHPRGGDGETQYF. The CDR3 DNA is TGTGCCAGCAGCCACCCGCGGGGGGGAGACGGAGAGACCCAGTACTTC.

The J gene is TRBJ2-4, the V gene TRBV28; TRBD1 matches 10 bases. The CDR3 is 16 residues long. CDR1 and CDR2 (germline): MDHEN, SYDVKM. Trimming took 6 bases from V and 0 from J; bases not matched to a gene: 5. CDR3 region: CASSRDRGLAKNIQYF. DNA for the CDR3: TGTGCCAGCAGCCGGGACAGGGGCCTAGCCAAAAACATTCAGTACTTC. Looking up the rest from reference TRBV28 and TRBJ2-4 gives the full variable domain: DVKVTQSSRYLVKRTGEKVFLECVQDMDHENMFWYRQDPGLGLRLIYFSYDVKMKEKGDIPEGYSVSREKKERFSLILESASTNQTSMYLCASSRDRGLAKNIQYFGAGTRLSVL.

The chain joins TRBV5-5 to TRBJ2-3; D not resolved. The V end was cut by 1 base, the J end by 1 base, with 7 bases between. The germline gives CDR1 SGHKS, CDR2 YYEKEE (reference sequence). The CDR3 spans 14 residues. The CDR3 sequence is CASSLSARTDTQYF. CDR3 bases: TGTGCCAGCAGCTTGAGCGCCCGCACAGATACGCAGTATTTT.

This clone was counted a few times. CDR3 nucleotides: TGTGCCAGCAGTACAGGGGCGGACACCGGGGAGCTGTTTTTT. It codes for CASSTGADTGELFF. The chain couples TRBV6-4 to TRBJ2-2; 7 bases are a match to TRBD1. V shed 5 bases, J shed 3 bases, and the junction held 3 bases outside the gene matches. Germline V CDR1 and CDR2: MRHNA, SNTAGT. CDR3 length: 14 residues.

CDR3 region: CAWSPAGHRPQHF. CDR3 in DNA: TGTGCCTGGAGTCCGGCGGGTCACCGGCCCCAGCATTTT. The chain employs TRBV30 and TRBJ1-5, with D uncertain. Germline loops: CDR1 GTSNPN, CDR2 SVGIG (reference sequence). This CDR3 has 13 amino acids. V was trimmed by 2 bases and J by 9 bases, leaving 14 bases between them.

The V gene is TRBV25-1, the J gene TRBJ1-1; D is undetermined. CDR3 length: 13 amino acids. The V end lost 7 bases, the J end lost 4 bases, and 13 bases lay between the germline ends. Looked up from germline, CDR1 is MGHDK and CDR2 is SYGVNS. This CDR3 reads CASTDGRGTEAFF. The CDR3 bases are TGTGCCAGCACGGATGGGAGAGGCACTGAAGCTTTCTTT.

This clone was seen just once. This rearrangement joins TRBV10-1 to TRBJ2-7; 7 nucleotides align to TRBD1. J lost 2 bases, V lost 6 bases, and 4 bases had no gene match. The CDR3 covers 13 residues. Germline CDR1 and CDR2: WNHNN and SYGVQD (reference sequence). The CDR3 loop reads CASSRDRTYEQYF. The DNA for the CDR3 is TGCGCCAGCAGCAGGGACAGAACCTACGAGCAGTACTTC.

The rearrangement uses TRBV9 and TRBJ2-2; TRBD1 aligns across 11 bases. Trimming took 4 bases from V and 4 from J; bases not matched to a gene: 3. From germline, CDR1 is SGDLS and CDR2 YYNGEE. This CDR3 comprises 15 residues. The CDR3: CASSYGTGGTGELFF. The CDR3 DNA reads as TGTGCCAGCAGCTATGGGACAGGGGGCACCGGGGAGCTGTTTTTT.

CDR3 amino acids: CASSYSGQVYEQYF. In DNA, the CDR3 is TGTGCCAGCAGTTACTCGGGACAGGTCTACGAGCAGTACTTC. The rearrangement uses TRBV6-6 and TRBJ2-7; TRBD1 agrees at 8 bases. V shed 0 bases, J shed 3 bases, and the junction held 1 base outside the gene matches. The CDR3 extends over 14 amino acids. The germline CDR1 and CDR2 sequences are MNHNY and SVGAGI (reference sequence).

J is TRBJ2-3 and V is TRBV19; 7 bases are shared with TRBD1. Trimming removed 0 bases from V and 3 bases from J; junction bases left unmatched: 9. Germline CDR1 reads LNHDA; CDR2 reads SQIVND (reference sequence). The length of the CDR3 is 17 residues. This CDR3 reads CASSIEGPGGATDTQYF. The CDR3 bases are TGTGCCAGTAGTATAGAGGGGCCAGGGGGTGCGACAGATACGCAGTATTTT.

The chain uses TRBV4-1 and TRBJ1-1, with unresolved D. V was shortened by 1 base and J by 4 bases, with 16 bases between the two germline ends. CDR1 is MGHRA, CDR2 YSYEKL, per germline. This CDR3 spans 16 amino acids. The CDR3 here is CASSQAWVGAGTEAFF. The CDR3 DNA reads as TGCGCCAGCAGCCAAGCATGGGTAGGCGCAGGCACTGAAGCTTTCTTT.

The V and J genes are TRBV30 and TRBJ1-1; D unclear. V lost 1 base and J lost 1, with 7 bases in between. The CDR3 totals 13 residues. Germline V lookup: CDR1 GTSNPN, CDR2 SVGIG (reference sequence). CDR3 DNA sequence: TGTGCCTGGAGTGCCGAGGAGAACACTGAAGCTTTCTTT. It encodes CAWSAEENTEAFF.

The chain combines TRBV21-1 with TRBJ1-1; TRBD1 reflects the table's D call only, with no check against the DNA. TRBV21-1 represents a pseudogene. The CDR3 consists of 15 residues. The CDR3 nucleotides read TGTGCCAGCAGCAAAGGCCGGGCGGACAGGACTGAAGCTTTCTTT. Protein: CASSKGRADRTEAFF.